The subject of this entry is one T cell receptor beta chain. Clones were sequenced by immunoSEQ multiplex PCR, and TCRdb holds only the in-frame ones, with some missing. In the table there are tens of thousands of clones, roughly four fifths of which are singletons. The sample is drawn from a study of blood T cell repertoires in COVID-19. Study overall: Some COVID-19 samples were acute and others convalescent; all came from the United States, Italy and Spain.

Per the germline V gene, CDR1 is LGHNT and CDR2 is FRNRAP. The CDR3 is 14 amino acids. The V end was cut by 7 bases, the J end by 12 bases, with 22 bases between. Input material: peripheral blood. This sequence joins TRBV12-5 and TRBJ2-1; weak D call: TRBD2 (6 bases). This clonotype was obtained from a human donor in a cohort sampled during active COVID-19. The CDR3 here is CASAPGGTTRWQFF. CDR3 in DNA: TGTGCTAGTGCCCCGGGCGGGACCACCCGATGGCAGTTCTTC.